This T cell receptor (beta chain) emerged from a study of T cell responses to AZD1222 COVID-19 vaccine (dated by TCRdb to 2020 to 2022). Context from the whole study: A total of about 230 trial participants underwent TCR sequencing, of whom 207 received two doses of AZD1222 and approximately 25 received two doses of the MenACWY control vaccine. Trial participants were enrolled by age into 18-55, 56-69 and 70-plus year subgroups, with about 150, 27 and 61 TCR-sequenced participants respectively. General findings and caveats noted by the study authors: Because no day 14 peak-response samples were available, the repertoires could be characterized only after the peak T cell response. Participants were mostly white British, with more females than males. The authors suggested clonal diversity may have been underestimated. Reportedly, close to half of the unique spike-specific TCRs recognized epitopes lying outside the regions that are mutated in the B.1.351 and B.1.1.7 variants. After two AZD1222 doses, spike-specific TCR breadth and depth were significantly higher than at day 0 and than in MenACWY recipients. The 56-69-year group was small, and its depth increase did not reach significance, likely because of low power. CD4 TCRs associated with the vaccine covered the entire spike protein, and the dominant responses were in regions 160-218 and 743-854. Only five to seven AZD1222 recipients were SARS-CoV-2 seropositive at baseline, limiting conclusions about previously exposed vaccinees.

V loses 10 bases, J loses 7 bases, and the germline ends lie 11 bases apart. The CDR3, from cysteine to phenylalanine, totals 12 residues. Kept here is only the CDR3 DNA, which spans 36 bases and is read in frame from base 1. The CDR1 and CDR2 encoded by the germline V gene are SNHLY and FYNNEI. What this sample's time point label stands for: about 28 days (+/-7) after the second vaccine dose. AZD1222 recipients whose second dose came at about 4 weeks and those whose second dose came at about 12 weeks were combined into one group, since spike-specific TCR depth and breadth did not differ between the two schedules. Vaccinee samples came from UK trials COV001 and COV002, including a single-blind randomized controlled phase 2/3 trial of AZD1222 (ChAdOx1 nCoV-19) in healthy adults. Trial participant PBMC samples were collected at day 0 and day 28 after the second dose for TCRbeta chain sequencing. Note on this clone: No cognate antigen has been identified for it. Qualities for individual bases were not recorded, and no much larger clone is one base off.

The CDR3 regions of human TCRbeta chains were analyzed by immunosequencing. Processing in the source paper ran as follows. Repertoire TCRs were checked for matches against a reference library of SARS-CoV-2-specific TCRs that had been generated using the MIRA antigen-specificity platform. Breadth was defined as the fraction of unique TCRs that were SARS-CoV-2-associated, and depth was defined as the fraction of total T cells that were SARS-CoV-2-associated. Using the MIRA data, each spike-specific TCR was assigned both to the spike region to which the TCR was reactive and to a CD4 or CD8 class. Log10-transformed breadth and depth values were compared by one-way ANOVA with Sidak's multiple comparisons tests. As stored in TCRdb, this immuneACCESS dataset retains in-frame rearrangements with V and J assigned. A fraction of the clones does not appear; measured against another copy, unresolved V genes explain less than half of the discrepancy, and the remainder lacks a known reason. D and trimming were read from the DNA, whereas the V and J calls and clone size are those reported in that table. The sample table holds approximately 74,000 clones, of which roughly 83% were seen once. The top ten clonotypes cover roughly 23% of the sample.

This TCR was sampled from an adult who received the AZD1222 COVID-19 vaccine. This material consisted of peripheral blood, taken 28 days after the second AZD1222 dose. The V and J genes are TRBV2 and TRBJ1-6; the D gene is unclear. Here is the DNA: TGTGCCACTGCGGCCCGGAATTCACCCCTCCACTTT. This is translated as CATAARNSPLHF.